This entry lists 21 T cell receptor beta chains sequenced from one sample in a study of neurological immune-mediated disorders. Time point in this sample: longitudinal time-point 2. TCRdb recomputed calls from the 5' RACE reads with MiXCR, one row per CDR3 protein. The sample records about 80,000 distinct CDR3 sequences, 4.5% to 7.5% being singletons. The sample comprised PBMCs. The source of these receptors is a woman aged 60 to 75 with multiple sclerosis.

In its sample, this clonotype was seen many times. The chain joins TRBV6-5 to TRBJ1-2, with a tentative D call TRBD1 (5 bases). Germline V gene data show CDR1 as MNHEY and CDR2 as SVGAGI. With 7 bases removed from V and 5 bases from J, the gap between germline ends came to 14 bases. CDR3 length equals 13 residues. The CDR3 here is CASTQSGGYGYTF. The CDR3, as DNA: TGTGCCAGCACCCAGTCTGGGGGTTATGGCTACACCTTC.

This clonotype was recorded many times. The rearrangement links TRBV9 to TRBJ2-7, with TRBD2 identical over 8 bases. The CDR3 length is 15 residues. Trimming removed 6 bases from V and 3 bases from J; junction bases left unmatched: 11. Germline-derived CDR1 and CDR2 are SGDLS and YYNGEE. The CDR3 protein is CASNSGGGRSYEQYF. CDR3 bases: TGTGCCAGCAACTCGGGAGGGGGGCGGAGCTACGAGCAGTACTTC.

At least ten counts were recorded for this clonotype. This chain links TRBV14 with TRBJ2-7; D might be TRBD1 (5 bases). The CDR3 has 12 amino acids. In germline, CDR1 is SGHDN, CDR2 FVKESK. V lost 1 base, J lost 6 bases, and 7 bases lay in between. Here the CDR3 DNA reads TGTGCCAGCAGCCAAGTACAGGCCGAGCAGTACTTC. Translating gives CASSQVQAEQYF.

The table lists this clonotype with a few counts. V and J are TRBV6-4 and TRBJ2-1; TRBD2 agrees at 12 bases. Per germline, CDR1 MRHNA and CDR2 SNTAGT. V gave up 6 bases and J gave up 7 bases; unmatched junction bases: 4. The CDR3 runs to 14 residues. The CDR3 region is CASRRGTSGNEQFF. The CDR3 region has the DNA TGTGCCAGCAGGCGTGGGACTAGCGGGAATGAGCAGTTCTTC.

This clonotype was recorded at least ten times. The J gene is TRBJ2-1, the V gene TRBV29-1; TRBD1 is a possible D gene (5 bases). V lost 8 bases and J lost 6, with 14 bases in between. CDR1 and CDR2 from the germline V gene are SQVTM and ANQGSEA. This CDR3 comprises 12 residues. The CDR3 spells CSTAQGVNEQFF. The CDR3 DNA reads TGCAGCACCGCTCAGGGTGTCAATGAGCAGTTCTTC.

This clonotype was seen repeatedly, ten times or more. This chain links TRBV5-1 with TRBJ2-5; 11 nucleotides match TRBD1. This CDR3 contains 17 residues. Germline V gene lookup returns CDR1 SGHRS and CDR2 YFSETQ. Losses at the gene ends were 4 bases for V and 4 bases for J; bases not matched to a gene: 12. CDR3 sequence: CASSIRGQGAIGETQYF. DNA of the CDR3: TGCGCCAGCAGCATCCGAGGACAGGGGGCTATTGGAGAGACCCAGTACTTC.

This clonotype was counted at least ten times. V and J are TRBV28 and TRBJ1-1, with D unresolved. The CDR3 length is 11 residues. Germline V gives CDR1 MDHEN, CDR2 SYDVKM. V shed 5 bases and J shed 3 bases, with 4 bases lying between them. The CDR3 spells CASSEDTEAFF. CDR3 bases: TGTGCCAGCAGTGAGGACACTGAAGCTTTCTTT.

This clonotype appeared many times. The chain recombines TRBV20-1 with TRBJ1-2, with TRBD1 matching over 7 bases. The CDR3 runs 13 residues. With V trimmed by 4 bases and J by 4 bases, 6 bases remained unmatched. The V gene's germline CDR1 is DFQATT and CDR2 SNEGSKA (reference sequence). In DNA, the CDR3 is TGCAGTGCTAATCCGGGACAGCGCTATGGCTACACCTTC. It encodes CSANPGQRYGYTF.

V usage is TRBV5-4 and J usage is TRBJ2-1; 8 bases are shared with TRBD1. The germline V gene has CDR1 SGHNT and CDR2 YYREEE (reference sequence). V gave up 5 bases and J gave up 5 bases; unmatched junction bases: 6. This CDR3 region has 14 residues. CDR3 sequence reads: CASSNGQGNNEQFF. The CDR3 DNA is TGTGCCAGCAGTAACGGACAGGGAAACAATGAGCAGTTCTTC.

This clonotype occurred many times. The chain combines TRBV11-2 with TRBJ2-1, with D perhaps matching TRBD2 (6 bases). Deletions cut 0 bases from V and 1 base from J, with 13 bases between. CDR3 length: 17 amino acids. Germline loops: CDR1 SGHAT, CDR2 FQNNGV. CDR3 in amino acids: CASSLEGGTGSYNEQFF. DNA of the CDR3: TGTGCCAGCAGCTTAGAGGGGGGAACTGGGTCCTACAATGAGCAGTTCTTC.

There are many counts of this clonotype. This chain joins TRBV12-3 or TRBV12-4 and TRBJ1-4; D is unresolved. This CDR3 comprises 13 residues. Trimming took off 3 bases at V and 4 bases at J, with 6 bases between the two ends. CDR3 sequence: CASSFGINEKLFF. In DNA, the CDR3 is TGTGCCAGCAGTTTCGGCATTAATGAAAAACTGTTTTTT.

This clonotype has a count of ten or more. This chain uses TRBV20-1 with TRBJ2-1, with a possible D match to TRBD2 (5 bases). The CDR3 sequence is 17 residues long. V lost 0 bases and J 6 bases, leaving 21 bases between the germline ends. Germline CDR1 and CDR2: DFQATT and SNEGSKA (reference sequence). The CDR3 DNA is TGCAGTGCTAGAGACCCGCTCGGAGTGGGAGTAGGCAATGAGCAGTTCTTC. As protein: CSARDPLGVGVGNEQFF.

At least ten counts were recorded for this clonotype. The V and J genes are TRBV2 and TRBJ2-7; D possibly corresponds to TRBD1 (5 bases). Germline CDR1 and CDR2: SNHLY and FYNNEI. Trimming pared 2 bases from V and 1 base from J, leaving 12 bases between. The CDR3 is 15 amino acids. This CDR3 reads CASSEPGFSSYEQYF. The DNA of the CDR3 is TGTGCCAGCAGTGAACCAGGGTTCAGTTCCTACGAGCAGTACTTC.

By proportion, this clonotype is medium-sized. CDR3 DNA: TGCAGCGTTGATATCGGGGGAGGCACTGAAGCTTTCTTT. Residues: CSVDIGGGTEAFF. The V gene is TRBV29-1, the J gene TRBJ1-1; a weak D match, TRBD1 (5 bases). Germline loops: CDR1 SQVTM, CDR2 ANQGSEA. V shed 3 bases and J shed 4 bases, with 12 bases lying between them. CDR3 size: 13 residues.

The sample holds many counts of this clonotype. The CDR3 bases are TGTGCCAGCAGTTTTCAGGGGTCGAACACTGAAGCTTTCTTT. Translated, it gives CASSFQGSNTEAFF. The chain combines TRBV12-3 or TRBV12-4 with TRBJ1-1, with TRBD1 as a possible D gene (6 bases). This CDR3 spans 14 amino acids. V gave up 3 bases and J gave up 1 base, with 9 bases separating them.

This clonotype has at least ten counts. The chain joins TRBV11-2 to TRBJ2-7; a weak D match, TRBD2 (6 bases). The germline gives CDR1 SGHAT, CDR2 FQNNGV. The CDR3 contains 15 residues. Trimming left V 1 base short and J 4 bases short, with 14 bases between. For the CDR3, the DNA is TGTGCCAGCAGCTTAGGGGGGGACCCTTCATACGAGCAGTACTTC. It encodes CASSLGGDPSYEQYF.

This clonotype was picked up many times. The V call is TRBV2, the J call TRBJ1-5; the match to TRBD1 covers 11 bases. Per germline, CDR1 SNHLY and CDR2 FYNNEI. The CDR3 sequence is 15 residues long. J lost 1 base, V lost 7 bases, and 3 bases had no gene match. CDR3 coding DNA: TGTGCCAGCACAGGACAGGGGGCGAGCAATCAGCCCCAGCATTTT. This encodes CASTGQGASNQPQHF.

This clonotype was counted many times. V gene TRBV5-1 combines with J gene TRBJ2-1; a possible D gene is TRBD2 (5 bases). In germline, CDR1 is SGHRS, CDR2 YFSETQ. V shed 1 base and J shed 0 bases, with 8 bases lying between them. The CDR3 runs to 15 residues. CDR3 in amino acids: CASSLIASSYNEQFF. DNA for the CDR3: TGCGCCAGCAGCTTGATAGCGAGCTCCTACAATGAGCAGTTCTTC.

This clonotype occurred many times. The chain combines TRBV20-1 with TRBJ1-1; tentative D call: TRBD1 (5 bases). The CDR3 extends over 13 amino acids. V lost 5 bases and J 3 bases, leaving 13 bases between the germline ends. The germline gives CDR1 DFQATT, CDR2 SNEGSKA (reference sequence). CDR3: CSAPRVTDTEAFF. The CDR3 nucleotides read TGCAGTGCTCCCAGGGTTACTGACACTGAAGCTTTCTTT.

This clonotype was counted at least ten times. The chain employs TRBV3-1 and TRBJ2-7; D gene uncertain. The CDR3 is made up of 17 amino acids. Germline-derived CDR1 and CDR2 are LGHDT and YNNKEL (reference sequence). V lost 5 bases to trimming and J lost 3 bases, with 23 bases between them. CDR3: CASSATQWGEKSYEQYF. DNA for the CDR3: TGTGCCAGCAGCGCCACCCAATGGGGTGAGAAGAGCTACGAGCAGTACTTC.

This clonotype was detected ten times or more. V and J are TRBV10-3 and TRBJ1-3, with D uncertain. This CDR3 comprises 10 residues. V was shortened by 9 bases and J by 4 bases, with 4 bases between the two germline ends. CDR1 and CDR2 from the germline V gene are ENHRY and SYGVKD. CDR3 in amino acids: CAIGGNTIYF. CDR3 DNA: TGTGCCATTGGCGGAAACACCATATATTTT.